This passage covers 21 T cell receptor beta chains from one sample sequenced in a study of T-cell memory formation after mild COVID-19. TCRdb redid the calling of the 5' RACE reads with MiXCR, one entry per CDR3 protein. The sample lists more than 80,000 distinct CDR3 sequences, under 15% seen once, with around 25% in the top ten. The sample was PBMCs or a T cell subset sorted from them (not recorded which). The receptors originated from an adult woman who had mild COVID-19 (a few samples of this study predate the infection). Cell type and time point are not known.

This clonotype has ten or more counts. The genes are TRBV7-2 and TRBJ2-2, with D uncertain. Trimming took 1 base from V and 6 from J, leaving 3 bases between them. CDR3 length equals 12 residues. CDR1 is SGHTA and CDR2 is FQGNSA in the germline V gene. CDR3 sequence (DNA): TGTGCCAGCAGCTTAGATCCCGGGGAGCTGTTTTTT. Its translation is CASSLDPGELFF.

The chain joins TRBV29-1 to TRBJ2-1; a possible D gene is TRBD2 (5 bases). In germline, CDR1 is SQVTM, CDR2 ANQGSEA. The V and J ends lost 5 bases and 8 bases respectively, with 16 bases between them. The CDR3 is made up of 13 amino acids. The CDR3, as DNA: TGCAGCGTTAAGGGCAGCCTTAGCGATGAGCAGTTCTTC. Translating it yields CSVKGSLSDEQFF.

This clonotype has a count of ten or more. The chain is built from TRBV29-1 and TRBJ2-2; D is perhaps TRBD1 (6 bases). CDR1 is SQVTM and CDR2 is ANQGSEA in the germline V gene. The V and J ends lost 4 bases and 3 bases respectively, with 9 bases between them. This CDR3 is built from 13 residues. CDR3 loop: CSVANRDTGELFF. The CDR3 DNA reads as TGCAGCGTTGCGAACAGGGACACCGGGGAGCTGTTTTTT.

This clonotype has more than one count but fewer than ten. This rearrangement joins TRBV7-8 to TRBJ2-1, with D possibly TRBD2 on 5 matching bases. V lost 2 bases, J lost 4 bases, and 21 bases lay in between. Looked up from germline, CDR1 is SGHVS and CDR2 is FQNEAQ. The CDR3 is made up of 18 amino acids. Here the CDR3 reads CASSLSGRPSMIYNEQFF. The CDR3 DNA reads TGTGCCAGCAGCTTATCGGGCCGGCCTAGCATGATATACAATGAGCAGTTCTTC.

This clonotype has a count of ten or more. The chain has TRBV7-9 and TRBJ2-3; TRBD2 agrees at 9 bases. Germline CDR1 reads SEHNR; CDR2 reads FQNEAQ (reference sequence). Trimming took 5 bases from V and 4 from J; bases not matched to a gene: 10. The CDR3 is 16 residues long. CDR3 nucleotide sequence: TGTGCCAGCAGCCCCGTCAAGGCGGGGGGGGCAGATACGCAGTATTTT. This codes for CASSPVKAGGADTQYF.

A few counts support this clonotype. CDR3 DNA: TGCGCCAGCAGCTTGACAGCATACAATGAGCAGTTCTTC. It specifies CASSLTAYNEQFF. The rearrangement uses TRBV4-1 and TRBJ2-1; the D gene is possibly TRBD1 (5 bases). Germline V lookup: CDR1 MGHRA, CDR2 YSYEKL. Deletions cut 5 bases from V and 4 bases from J, with 9 bases between. This CDR3 spans 13 amino acids.

V and J are TRBV7-9 and TRBJ2-1; perhaps TRBD2 as D (5 bases). This CDR3 has 16 amino acids. Germline V lookup: CDR1 SEHNR, CDR2 FQNEAQ (reference sequence). The V gene lost 5 bases and the J gene lost 4 bases, with 18 bases spanning the gap. In DNA form, the CDR3 reads TGTGCCAGCAGCACGACTAACCACCCTACATACAATGAGCAGTTCTTC. Its protein product is CASSTTNHPTYNEQFF.

The chain couples TRBV5-5 to TRBJ2-1; D unclear. The CDR3 is 16 amino acids. V gave up 4 bases and J gave up 0 bases, with 14 bases separating them. The germline gives CDR1 SGHKS, CDR2 YYEKEE (reference sequence). This chain's CDR3 is CASSLIWPDSYNEQFF. The CDR3 nucleotides read TGTGCCAGCAGCCTCATATGGCCAGACTCCTACAATGAGCAGTTCTTC.

The sample holds one count of this clonotype. The DNA of the CDR3 is TGTGCCAGCAGTCCCTCCAACGGGCCCGGAGTGAACACTGAAGCTTTCTTT. Residues: CASSPSNGPGVNTEAFF. The chain has TRBV25-1 and TRBJ1-1; D is unresolved. Germline CDR1 is MGHDK and CDR2 is SYGVNS. The CDR3 runs 17 residues. Trimming shortened V by 5 bases and J by 0 bases, and 19 bases separated the two germline ends.

This clonotype was seen a handful of times. The chain uses TRBV7-9 and TRBJ2-1; either TRBD1 or TRBD2 may fit D (6 bases each). The germline CDR1 and CDR2 sequences are SEHNR and FQNEAQ (reference sequence). The ends were cut back, 4 bases at V and 4 bases at J, with 20 bases in the middle. The CDR3 runs 17 residues. CDR3 sequence (DNA): TGTGCCAGCAGCTCGTCTGAGGGGGGCTTCACTTACAATGAGCAGTTCTTC. This codes for CASSSSEGGFTYNEQFF.

This clonotype was seen repeatedly, ten times or more. The V and J genes are TRBV15 and TRBJ2-3; possible D gene TRBD2, 6 bases. CDR1 is LNHNV and CDR2 is YYDKDF in the germline V gene (reference sequence). The germline V and J ends were trimmed by 4 bases and 4 bases, with 12 bases remaining between them. The CDR3 sequence is 14 residues long. CDR3 nucleotide sequence: TGTGCCACCAGCAACACGGGAGTATCAGATACGCAGTATTTT. It is translated as CATSNTGVSDTQYF.

This chain joins TRBV4-1 and TRBJ2-5; D call uncertain. The germline gives CDR1 MGHRA, CDR2 YSYEKL. Deletions cut 4 bases from V and 1 base from J, with 10 bases between. The CDR3 length is 14 residues. CDR3 sequence (DNA): TGCGCCAGCAGCCCCAGAAGGGTCCAAGAGACCCAGTACTTC. This codes for CASSPRRVQETQYF.

Only a few counts were recorded for this clonotype. The rearrangement joins TRBV29-1 to TRBJ1-1; 7 bases agree with TRBD1. V lost 7 bases to trimming and J lost 5 bases; unmatched junction nucleotides: 10. CDR3 length equals 13 residues. From germline, CDR1 is SQVTM and CDR2 ANQGSEA. The DNA of the CDR3 is TGCAGCGCCGCAGGGGGTGACGATACTGAAGCTTTCTTT. Amino acid sequence: CSAAGGDDTEAFF.

CDR3 in amino acids: CASRDRTDTQYF. The CDR3 nucleotides are TGTGCCAGCAGGGACCGCACAGATACGCAGTATTTT. The chain uses TRBV19 and TRBJ2-3; D is perhaps TRBD1 or TRBD2 (5 bases each). The germline CDR1 and CDR2 sequences are LNHDA and SQIVND (reference sequence). V was trimmed by 9 bases and J by 1 base, leaving 8 bases between them. This CDR3 is built from 12 residues.

Only a few counts were recorded for this clonotype. V is TRBV19 and J is TRBJ2-1; the D gene is possibly TRBD2 (6 bases). Trimming shortened V by 3 bases and J by 3 bases, and 9 bases separated the two germline ends. CDR3 size: 14 residues. CDR1 is LNHDA, CDR2 SQIVND, per germline (reference sequence). CDR3 sequence reads: CASSIWGDYNEQFF. DNA of the CDR3: TGTGCCAGTAGTATCTGGGGGGACTACAATGAGCAGTTCTTC.

This clonotype was detected only a few times. The chain employs TRBV6-5 and TRBJ1-1; D is undetermined. V dropped 4 bases and J dropped 1 base, with 10 bases sitting between them. Germline V lookup: CDR1 MNHEY, CDR2 SVGAGI. This CDR3 has 14 residues. DNA for the CDR3: TGTGCCAGCAGTTTGACCGGGCGGAACACTGAAGCTTTCTTT. This gives the protein CASSLTGRNTEAFF.

This chain uses TRBV20-1 with TRBJ1-2; 11 bases are a match to TRBD1. This CDR3 is built from 15 residues. V shed 5 bases, J shed 4 bases, and the junction held 9 bases outside the gene matches. Per germline, CDR1 DFQATT and CDR2 SNEGSKA (reference sequence). The CDR3 nucleotides read TGCAGTGCTCTAGGGACAGGGGGGAAATTCTATGGCTACACCTTC. Protein sequence: CSALGTGGKFYGYTF.

Only a few counts were recorded for this clonotype. This chain links TRBV9 with TRBJ1-4; D is uncertain. Trimming removed 1 base at V and 0 bases at J, with 10 bases between. This CDR3 region has 16 residues. Germline CDR1 and CDR2: SGDLS and YYNGEE. This CDR3 reads CASSVTGVATNEKLFF. The CDR3 region has the DNA TGTGCCAGCAGCGTAACTGGAGTCGCAACTAATGAAAAACTGTTTTTT.

The V and J genes are TRBV9 and TRBJ2-1; D is perhaps TRBD1 (5 bases). The V end lost 3 bases, the J end lost 4 bases, and 11 bases lay between the germline ends. The CDR3 loop spans 14 amino acids. CDR1 is SGDLS and CDR2 is YYNGEE in the germline V gene. Written as DNA, the CDR3 is TGTGCCAGCAGCGAGGTGACAGATTACAATGAGCAGTTCTTC. Its translation is CASSEVTDYNEQFF.

This clonotype occurred a few times. The chain couples TRBV20-1 to TRBJ2-2, with D perhaps being TRBD1 or TRBD2 (5 bases each). This CDR3 is built from 14 residues. The germline V gene encodes CDR1 DFQATT and CDR2 SNEGSKA (reference sequence). With 5 bases removed from V and 4 bases from J, the gap between germline ends came to 14 bases. CDR3 sequence reads: CSAVGEGRTGELFF. The DNA of the CDR3 is TGCAGTGCTGTGGGGGAAGGTCGCACCGGGGAGCTGTTTTTT.

This clonotype was detected only a few times. This rearrangement joins TRBV4-1 to TRBJ2-7, with D perhaps TRBD1 (6 bases). The CDR3 contains 15 residues. V was cut by 5 bases and J by 7 bases, with 21 bases left in between. CDR1 and CDR2 from the germline V gene are MGHRA and YSYEKL. The CDR3 DNA follows: TGCGCCAGCAGCTTTACTCAGATGGGGGCGCGGGAGCAGTACTTC. Amino acid sequence: CASSFTQMGAREQYF.